A single sample gave rise to the 27 T cell receptor beta chains below, sequenced in a study of CD8+CD57+ T cells in acquired aplastic anemia. TCR beta VDJ and CDR3 profiles were obtained from a genomic DNA template. One entry per CDR3 protein, called by TCRdb with MiXCR from the reads. The sample has 200,000 to 250,000 distinct CDR3 sequences; over 55% are singletons. The sequenced material came from sorted CD4+, CD8+, or CD8+CD57+ T cells (not recorded which) from PBMCs. These receptors were collected from a human donor in good health.

The gene calls are TRBV2 and TRBJ1-3; D is uncertain. The length of the CDR3 is 15 residues. V shed 1 base and J shed 1 base, with 8 bases lying between them. From germline, CDR1 is SNHLY and CDR2 FYNNEI. For the CDR3, the DNA is TGTGCCAGCAGTGAAGGAAGGGTGTCTGGAAACACCATATATTTT. Amino acid sequence: CASSEGRVSGNTIYF.

This clonotype was recorded only once. The chain joins TRBV6-6 to TRBJ1-1, with 8 bases matching TRBD1. Germline CDR1 MNHNY, CDR2 SVGAGI (reference sequence). This CDR3 contains 14 residues. V gave up 6 bases and J gave up 5 bases; unmatched junction bases: 8. The CDR3 nucleotides are TGTGCCAGCAGGACGACAGGGGTTGGGACTGAAGCTTTCTTT. As protein: CASRTTGVGTEAFF.

The V gene is TRBV10-1, the J gene TRBJ1-6; the D gene is possibly TRBD1 (5 bases). CDR3 length: 15 amino acids. CDR1 and CDR2 from the germline V gene are WNHNN and SYGVQD (reference sequence). V lost 6 bases to trimming and J lost 8 bases, with 17 bases between them. The CDR3 is CASRPPGPWDSPLHF. CDR3 nucleotides: TGCGCCAGCAGACCCCCGGGACCTTGGGATTCACCCCTCCACTTT.

The chain employs TRBV20-1 and TRBJ1-1; TRBD1 might be the D (5 bases). The length of the CDR3 is 12 residues. Trimming removed 6 bases at V and 2 bases at J, with 10 bases between. CDR1 DFQATT and CDR2 SNEGSKA come from the germline V gene (reference sequence). CDR3 amino acids: CSAKGFNTEAFF. The CDR3 bases are TGCAGTGCAAAGGGGTTTAACACTGAAGCTTTCTTT.

The chain has TRBV20-1 and TRBJ2-1, with TRBD1 as a possible D gene (8 bases). The V gene lost 6 bases and the J gene lost 5 bases, with 23 bases spanning the gap. Germline CDR1 is DFQATT and CDR2 is SNEGSKA (reference sequence). The CDR3 loop spans 16 amino acids. The CDR3 nucleotides read TGCAGTGCCCCTGGGGGGGGGGACAGGTCTAACAATGAGCAGTTCTTC. Protein: CSAPGGGDRSNNEQFF.

This chain connects TRBV4-2 to TRBJ2-5; TRBD2 is a possible D gene (6 bases). CDR1 and CDR2 (germline): LGHNA, YNFKEQ. The CDR3 contains 13 residues. Deletions cut 1 base from V and 3 bases from J, with 6 bases between. CDR3 in DNA: TGTGCCAGCAGCCAAGGGGGGGAAGAGACCCAGTACTTC. Amino acid sequence: CASSQGGEETQYF.

This clonotype came up many times. V usage is TRBV2 and J usage is TRBJ1-6; D may be TRBD1 (6 bases). The CDR3 loop spans 15 amino acids. The V end was cut by 8 bases, the J end by 9 bases, with 20 bases between. The germline gives CDR1 SNHLY, CDR2 FYNNEI. CDR3 in DNA: TGTGCCAGCTCCTGGGGGCCGTTCACCTCTTCACCCCTCCACTTT. It yields the protein CASSWGPFTSSPLHF.

Worth noting for this clonotype: Without the conserved terminal phenylalanine or tryptophan, this CDR3 likely stems from a read error. The DNA is omitted, as the CDR3 cannot be located on it reliably, and the CDR3 follows TCRdb's listing. The J gene is TRBJ2-6, the V gene TRBV4-1. The CDR3 is 17 amino acids long, termini counted. Germline-derived CDR1 and CDR2 are MGHRA and YSYEKL. CDR3 amino acids: CASSQDQAGLGANVLVL.

The chain uses TRBV14 and TRBJ2-6; D not certain. The ends were cut back, 3 bases at V and 4 bases at J, with 7 bases in the middle. The germline V gene has CDR1 SGHDN and CDR2 FVKESK. The CDR3 totals 14 residues. CDR3 loop: CASSHVPGANVLTF. The CDR3, as DNA: TGTGCCAGCAGCCACGTCCCGGGGGCCAACGTCCTGACTTTC.

Details on this clonotype: The CDR3 end shows no conserved phenylalanine or tryptophan, and so a read error is likely. J is TRBJ1-1 and V is TRBV11-1; D is uncertain. The CDR3 has 12 residues. Trimming shortened V by 7 bases and J by 0 bases, and 6 bases separated the two germline ends. Germline V lookup: CDR1 SGHAT, CDR2 FQDESV (reference sequence). The CDR3 loop is CASTPMNTEAFL. As DNA, the CDR3 is TGTGCCAGCACCCCAATGAACACTGAAGCTTTCCTT.

This clonotype has just one count. The rearrangement links TRBV19 to TRBJ1-1; a possible D gene is TRBD1 (5 bases). The CDR3 has 15 amino acids. V was trimmed by 5 bases and J by 0 bases, leaving 13 bases between them. Germline-derived CDR1 and CDR2 are LNHDA and SQIVND (reference sequence). CDR3 sequence reads: CASSPGRPMNTEAFF. The CDR3 region has the DNA TGTGCCAGTAGTCCGGGACGGCCGATGAACACTGAAGCTTTCTTT.

This clonotype was counted many times. The CDR3 loop reads CAWSVGSPLHF. CDR3 coding DNA: TGTGCCTGGAGTGTAGGATCACCCCTCCACTTT. The V and J genes are TRBV30 and TRBJ1-6; D ambiguous. The CDR3 length is 11 residues. V lost 0 bases to trimming and J lost 10 bases, with 4 bases between them. CDR1 is GTSNPN, CDR2 SVGIG, per germline (reference sequence).

This chain links TRBV19 with TRBJ1-1; D is perhaps TRBD1 (6 bases). This CDR3 is 13 amino acids long. Germline lookup yields CDR1 LNHDA and CDR2 SQIVND (reference sequence). The V end was cut by 3 bases, the J end by 5 bases, with 10 bases between. The CDR3: CASSMHRVTEAFF. The CDR3 nucleotides read TGTGCCAGTAGTATGCACAGGGTAACTGAAGCTTTCTTT.

The chain combines TRBV9 with TRBJ2-5; D gene unclear. CDR3 size: 16 residues. Between the trimmed V and J ends, which lost 2 bases and 2 bases, there was a span of 16 bases. Germline assignment: CDR1 SGDLS and CDR2 YYNGEE. CDR3 in DNA: TGTGCCAGCAGCGTCACCGGCAACCTGCATCAAGAGACCCAGTACTTC. Translating gives CASSVTGNLHQETQYF. Based on the CDR3 plus reference TRBV9 and TRBJ2-5, the full variable domain is DSGVTQTPKHLITATGQRVTLRCSPRSGDLSVYWYQQSLDQGLQFLIQYYNGEERAKGNILERFSAQQFPDLHSELNLSSLELGDSALYFCASSVTGNLHQETQYFGPGTRLLVL.

The V call is TRBV29-1, the J call TRBJ2-7, with D maybe TRBD2 (5 bases). Per germline, CDR1 SQVTM and CDR2 ANQGSEA. V lost 8 bases to trimming and J lost 2 bases, with 13 bases between them. The CDR3 is 12 residues long. DNA for the CDR3: TGCAGCTTAGAGGTGGAGGCCTACGAGCAGTACTTC. It yields the protein CSLEVEAYEQYF.

The rearrangement joins TRBV29-1 to TRBJ2-1, with 9 bases matching TRBD1. V shed 5 bases, J shed 3 bases, and the junction held 8 bases outside the gene matches. CDR3 length: 15 amino acids. From germline, CDR1 is SQVTM and CDR2 ANQGSEA. The CDR3 bases are TGCAGCGTTTTGTCCGGACAGGGGATCTACAATGAGCAGTTCTTC. As protein: CSVLSGQGIYNEQFF.

In its sample, this clonotype was seen many times. The chain joins TRBV25-1 to TRBJ2-1; a possible D gene is TRBD2 (5 bases). Germline V CDR1 and CDR2: MGHDK, SYGVNS. The CDR3 sequence is 14 residues long. The V end was cut by 0 bases, the J end by 4 bases, with 7 bases between. The CDR3 sequence is CASSEYGLYNEQFF. The CDR3 DNA reads as TGTGCCAGCAGTGAATACGGACTTTACAATGAGCAGTTCTTC. Full variable domain (missing parts from reference TRBV25-1 and TRBJ2-1): EADIYQTPRYLVIGTGKKITLECSQTMGHDKMYWYQQDPGMELHLIHYSYGVNSTEKGDLSSESTVSRIRTEHFPLTLESARPSHTSQYLCASSEYGLYNEQFFGPGTRLTVL.

The rearrangement uses TRBV25-1 and TRBJ2-3, with TRBD2 matching 7 bases. CDR1 MGHDK and CDR2 SYGVNS come from the germline V gene. The CDR3 has 14 residues. The V and J ends lost 3 bases and 7 bases, in that order; junction bases with no gene match: 7. For the CDR3, the DNA is TGTGCCAGCAGTGAGGCCGGCGGGGGAAATACGCAGTATTTT. This sequence encodes CASSEAGGGNTQYF.

This chain joins TRBV29-1 and TRBJ2-5, with D unresolved. Germline V gene sequence: CDR1 SQVTM, CDR2 ANQGSEA. Trimming removed 8 bases from V and 3 bases from J, with 16 bases in between. This CDR3 is built from 13 residues. CDR3 region: CSITTRSKETQYF. Here the CDR3 DNA reads TGCAGCATAACGACAAGGTCCAAAGAGACCCAGTACTTC. The full variable domain, rest sourced from reference TRBV29-1 and TRBJ2-5, is SAVISQKPSRDICQRGTSLTIQCQVDSQVTMMFWYRQQPGQSLTLIATANQGSEATYESGFVIDKFPISRPNLTFSTLTVSNMSPEDSSIYLCSITTRSKETQYFGPGTRLLVL.

The sample holds one count of this clonotype. This chain connects TRBV9 to TRBJ2-1, with D maybe TRBD1 (5 bases). Per germline, CDR1 SGDLS and CDR2 YYNGEE. The ends were cut back, 2 bases at V and 7 bases at J, with 16 bases in the middle. The CDR3 loop spans 15 amino acids. CDR3 DNA: TGTGCCAGCAGCGTTCTAGGAGACAGTCTTAATGAGCAGTTCTTC. Translating it yields CASSVLGDSLNEQFF.

This clonotype was found once. The chain combines TRBV24-1 with TRBJ2-4; possibly TRBD2 for D (5 bases). Per germline, CDR1 KGHDR and CDR2 SFDVKD. CDR3 length equals 13 residues. Trimming cost V 9 bases and J 8 bases, with 16 bases left between them. In DNA form, the CDR3 reads TGTGCCACCCTCCGACGGACTTGGGACATTCAGTACTTC. Encoded protein: CATLRRTWDIQYF.

CDR3 sequence (DNA): TGTGCCAGCAGCCCAGGCTCTGGGGCAGAGACCCAGTACTTC. Translating it yields CASSPGSGAETQYF. V gene TRBV7-9 combines with J gene TRBJ2-5, with a possible D match to TRBD1 (5 bases). The CDR3 contains 14 residues. Germline V gene lookup returns CDR1 SEHNR and CDR2 FQNEAQ (reference sequence). Trimming took 5 bases from V and 4 from J, leaving 14 bases between them.

CDR3 nucleotides: TGTGCCAGCAGCTTGGAGTCAATCTACGAGCAGTACTTC. It yields the protein CASSLESIYEQYF. The J gene is TRBJ2-7, the V gene TRBV5-8; D gene uncertain. The CDR3 length is 13 residues. CDR1 SGHTS and CDR2 YDEGEE come from the germline V gene. V was clipped by 0 bases and J by 3 bases, with 7 bases between them. The full variable domain, rest sourced from reference TRBV5-8 and TRBJ2-7, is EAGVTQSPTHLIKTRGQQATLRCSPISGHTSVYWYQQALGLGLQFLLWYDEGEERNRGNFPPRFSGRQFPNYSSELNVNALELEDSALYLCASSLESIYEQYFGPGTRLTVT.

This chain uses TRBV7-9 with TRBJ2-5; 9 bases are a match to TRBD2. Germline V lookup: CDR1 SEHNR, CDR2 FQNEAQ (reference sequence). The CDR3 consists of 16 residues. V lost 1 base, J lost 7 bases, and 10 bases stayed unmatched. The CDR3 coding sequence is TGTGCCAGCAGCTTAGACGGCGGGGGGGGGTATGGGACCCAGTACTTC. Translation gives CASSLDGGGGYGTQYF.

This clonotype was picked up a small number of times. The DNA for the CDR3 is TGTGCCATCAGTGTCCTGGGGACGGAACAGCCCCAGCATTTT. This translates into CAISVLGTEQPQHF. This sequence joins TRBV10-3 and TRBJ1-5, with D perhaps TRBD1 (5 bases). The CDR3 sequence is 14 residues long. V dropped 4 bases and J dropped 7 bases, with 14 bases sitting between them. Germline CDR1 ENHRY, CDR2 SYGVKD.

This chain links TRBV5-1 with TRBJ2-7; 8 nucleotides match TRBD1. Germline lookup yields CDR1 SGHRS and CDR2 YFSETQ. J was trimmed by 6 bases and V by 0 bases; bases with no gene match: 8. This CDR3 comprises 15 residues. DNA for the CDR3: TGCGCCAGCAGCTTGGTTAACAGGGGGATCGGCGAGCAGTACTTC. Protein sequence: CASSLVNRGIGEQYF.

The V gene is TRBV5-1, the J gene TRBJ2-1; TRBD2 matches at 12 bases. Germline-derived CDR1 and CDR2 are SGHRS and YFSETQ. This CDR3 is built from 15 residues. Unmatched junction bases numbered 2, after V lost 1 base and J lost 6 bases. Here the CDR3 reads CASSLMTSGSNEQFF. Written as DNA, the CDR3 is TGCGCCAGCAGCTTGATGACTAGCGGGAGCAATGAGCAGTTCTTC.